The 7 T cell receptor beta chains below come from one sample, sequenced in a study of blood T cell repertoires in COVID-19 (dated by TCRdb to about 2020). Preparation of the library involved the immunoSEQ multiplex PCR assay. TCRdb took this table from immuneACCESS and kept in-frame rearrangements with V and J called. Such tables lack part of the clones; where checked against another copy, unresolved V genes explain under half of the gap, and the rest is unexplained. Present in this sample are over 130,000 clones, approximately 83% of which were seen just once. Roughly 3% of the sample is held by the ten biggest clonotypes. Sequences were obtained from peripheral blood. These receptors all come from an older man with acute or convalescent COVID-19.

The chain links TRBV4-1 to TRBJ2-1, with 10 bases lining up with TRBD2. Unmatched junction bases numbered 13, after V lost 0 bases and J lost 5 bases. CDR1 is MGHRA, CDR2 YSYEKL, per germline. The CDR3 totals 19 residues. CDR3 amino acids: CASSQERASGSYGDNEQFF. As DNA, the CDR3 is TGCGCCAGCAGCCAAGAGCGGGCTAGCGGGAGTTACGGCGACAATGAGCAGTTCTTC.

The chain carries TRBV7-3 and TRBJ2-3, with D hard to call. CDR3 length equals 12 residues. Germline V gives CDR1 SGHTA, CDR2 FQGTGA. Trimming took 5 bases from V and 0 from J, leaving 3 bases between them. The CDR3 is CASSPSTDTQYF. CDR3 DNA: TGTGCCAGCAGCCCTAGCACAGATACGCAGTATTTT.

V is TRBV2 and J is TRBJ2-7; the match to TRBD2 covers 8 bases. The germline V gene has CDR1 SNHLY and CDR2 FYNNEI. With V trimmed by 5 bases and J by 0 bases, 6 bases remained unmatched. The CDR3 extends over 15 amino acids. The CDR3 region is CASSPRGGRSYEQYF. CDR3 bases: TGTGCCAGCAGTCCTCGGGGGGGACGCTCCTACGAGCAGTACTTC.

V usage is TRBV11-2 and J usage is TRBJ2-7, with D possibly matching TRBD2 (7 bases). The CDR3 is 13 residues long. Trimming cost V 10 bases and J 2 bases, with 15 bases left between them. CDR1 and CDR2 (germline): SGHAT, FQNNGV. The CDR3 spells CATGGQGPYEQYF. CDR3 nucleotide sequence: TGTGCCACCGGGGGGCAGGGACCCTACGAGCAGTACTTC.

CDR3 in DNA: TGCAGCATCCCCGGACAGGGCTACGAGCAGTACTTC. Translation gives CSIPGQGYEQYF. This chain connects TRBV29-1 to TRBJ2-7; 8 nucleotides match TRBD1. The CDR3 has 12 residues. Germline CDR1 is SQVTM and CDR2 is ANQGSEA. V trimming: 8 bases; J trimming: 3 bases; junction bases outside the gene matches: 6.

This chain joins TRBV19 and TRBJ2-5, with 9 nucleotides matching TRBD2. V lost 11 bases to trimming and J lost 2 bases; unmatched junction nucleotides: 6. The CDR3 loop spans 13 amino acids. The germline V gene has CDR1 LNHDA and CDR2 SQIVND (reference sequence). The DNA of the CDR3 is TGTGCCTCGGAGACTAGCGGACAAGAGACCCAGTACTTC. Encoded protein: CASETSGQETQYF.

This clone was observed a single time. The J gene is TRBJ1-5, the V gene TRBV7-2, with 7 bases lining up with TRBD1. The CDR3 contains 16 residues. Per germline, CDR1 SGHTA and CDR2 FQGNSA. V shed 1 base, J shed 8 bases, and the junction held 11 bases outside the gene matches. The CDR3 bases are TGTGCCAGCAGCTTAGAGGGCGGGGCAGGGGGTGAGCCCCAGCATTTT. It translates to CASSLEGGAGGEPQHF. Combining the CDR3 with reference TRBV7-2 and TRBJ1-5 gives the whole variable domain GAGVSQSPSNKVTEKGKDVELRCDPISGHTALYWYRQSLGQGLEFLIYFQGNSAPDKSGLPSDRFSAERTGGSVSTLTIQRTQQEDSAVYLCASSLEGGAGGEPQHFGDGTRLSIL.